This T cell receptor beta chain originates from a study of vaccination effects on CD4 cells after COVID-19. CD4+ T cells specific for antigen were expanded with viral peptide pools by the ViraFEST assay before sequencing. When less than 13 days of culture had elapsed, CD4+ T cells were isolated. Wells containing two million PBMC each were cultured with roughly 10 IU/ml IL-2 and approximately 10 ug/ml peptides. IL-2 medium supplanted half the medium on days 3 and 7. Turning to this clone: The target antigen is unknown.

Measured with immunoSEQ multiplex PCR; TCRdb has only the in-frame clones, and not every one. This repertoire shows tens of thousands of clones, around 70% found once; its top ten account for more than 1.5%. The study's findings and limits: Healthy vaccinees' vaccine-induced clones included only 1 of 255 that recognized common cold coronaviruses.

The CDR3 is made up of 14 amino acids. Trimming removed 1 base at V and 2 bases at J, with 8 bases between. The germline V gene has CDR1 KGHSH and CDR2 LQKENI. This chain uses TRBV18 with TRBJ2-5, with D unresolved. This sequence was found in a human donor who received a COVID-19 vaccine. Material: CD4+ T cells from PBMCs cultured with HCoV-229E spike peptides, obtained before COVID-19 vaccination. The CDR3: CASSPQLGQETQYF. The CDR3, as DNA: TGTGCCAGCTCACCACAACTGGGACAAGAGACCCAGTACTTC.